Only a few counts were recorded for the clone carrying this TCR beta chain. What it binds is unknown. Trimming took 5 bases from V and 7 from J, leaving 26 bases between them. The CDR3 sequence is 17 residues long. CDR1 and CDR2 from the germline V gene are LNHDA and SQIVND (reference sequence). Amplified TCR beta CDR3 regions derived from RNA transcripts. The primer set for the first-round RT-PCR of the TCR CDR3 was HTBI. TCRdb re-analysed the multiplex PCR reads in MiXCR, keeping a single row per CDR3 protein. The sample consists of fewer than 500,000 distinct CDR3 sequences, more than 12% of them appearing once. These data are taken from a study of T cells in Graves' hyperthyroidism and ophthalmopathy. Ophthalmopathy cases met thresholds of Clinical Activity Score at least 3, NOSPECS grade at least 4 and duration under 3 months. Whole-study results and caveats: It was a median about 7.1 months before onset that the model predicted ophthalmopathy.

The chain combines TRBV19 with TRBJ2-5; D remains unclear. Material: blood. The TCR originated in a woman in her twenties or thirties with Graves' ophthalmopathy. CDR3 residues: CASSPQASVASVGTQYF. The CDR3 coding sequence is TGTGCCAGTAGTCCCCAAGCTAGTGTGGCTTCCGTCGGGACCCAGTACTTC.